The 29 T cell receptor beta chains given below trace back to one sample, sequenced in a study of shared clonotypes between healthy human individuals. Here immunoSEQ multiplex PCR was the method, and the copy in TCRdb shows in-frame clones only, minus some. Here the sample spans about 600,000 clones, around three quarters being singletons. Material for sequencing was PBMCs. These receptors originate from a woman between 40 and 55 years old in good health. Some clones in this sample may be carry-over from other donors' samples.

Here the CDR3 reads CASSSGTSGRTAWVETQYF. The DNA of the CDR3 is TGTGCCAGCAGCTCCGGGACTAGCGGGAGAACGGCGTGGGTAGAGACCCAGTACTTC. The chain joins TRBV11-2 to TRBJ2-5; 14 nucleotides line up with TRBD2. V dropped 4 bases and J dropped 4; count of bases not matched to a gene: 14. The length of the CDR3 is 19 residues. The V gene's germline CDR1 is SGHAT and CDR2 FQNNGV.

The rearrangement links TRBV4-1 to TRBJ1-2, with no clear D. CDR1 and CDR2 (germline): MGHRA, YSYEKL. Deletions cut 0 bases from V and 7 bases from J, with 9 bases between. CDR3 length: 13 residues. The CDR3 nucleotides read TGCGCCAGCAGCCAAGATGAGGGTTTTGGCTACACCTTC. Translation: CASSQDEGFGYTF.

The chain couples TRBV19 to TRBJ2-7; 8 bases are shared with TRBD2. The V and J ends lost 5 bases and 1 base, in that order; junction bases with no gene match: 7. This CDR3 is built from 15 residues. Germline loops: CDR1 LNHDA, CDR2 SQIVND (reference sequence). CDR3: CASSPVAGWSYEQYF. The CDR3 nucleotides are TGTGCCAGTAGTCCTGTAGCGGGGTGGTCCTACGAGCAGTACTTC. The whole variable domain, filled in from reference TRBV19 and TRBJ2-7, reads DGGITQSPKYLFRKEGQNVTLSCEQNLNHDAMYWYRQDPGQGLRLIYYSQIVNDFQKGDIAEGYSVSREKKESFPLTVTSAQKNPTAFYLCASSPVAGWSYEQYFGPGTRLTVT.

Of note for this clone: At the DNA level, this CDR3 is encoded by other sequences in the same sample as well. V and J are TRBV29-1 and TRBJ2-2; 11 bases match TRBD2. CDR3 length: 15 residues. CDR1 is SQVTM, CDR2 ANQGSEA, per germline. Trimming cost V 7 bases and J 7 bases; bases outside gene matches: 11. In nucleotides, the CDR3 is TGCAGCGCCGTAGCGGGAGGGAATTTCGGCGGGGAGCTGTTTTTT. Residues: CSAVAGGNFGGELFF.

The chain recombines TRBV7-8 with TRBJ2-1; D unresolved. The CDR3 consists of 17 residues. The V end lost 0 bases, the J end lost 0 bases, and 12 bases lay between the germline ends. The germline CDR1 and CDR2 sequences are SGHVS and FQNEAQ. In DNA, the CDR3 is TGTGCCAGCAGCTTAGCGTCGCAGGACCGCTCCTACAATGAGCAGTTCTTC. This encodes CASSLASQDRSYNEQFF.

Note on this clone: A far larger clone is a single base away, which makes a read error likely. Because the CDR3's place on the DNA is in doubt, the DNA is left out and the CDR3 is given as listed by TCRdb. The chain links TRBV29-1 to TRBJ1-2. Germline CDR1 reads SQVTM; CDR2 reads ANQGSEA. The CDR3 adds up to 12 amino acids, both ends counted. The chain's CDR3 is CSPEMVPYGCTF.

The J gene is TRBJ1-5, the V gene TRBV6-1, with D uncertain. Looked up from germline, CDR1 is MNHNS and CDR2 is SASEGT. The CDR3 has 13 amino acids. V was clipped by 4 bases and J by 7 bases, with 11 bases between them. The CDR3 region is CASSGTRTQPQHF. The CDR3 nucleotides read TGTGCCAGCAGTGGTACTAGGACGCAGCCCCAGCATTTT.

This chain links TRBV5-1 with TRBJ2-1, with a weak D call TRBD2 (5 bases). This CDR3 is built from 14 residues. V was cut by 5 bases and J by 3 bases, with 12 bases left in between. Germline assignment: CDR1 SGHRS and CDR2 YFSETQ. As DNA, the CDR3 is TGCGCCAGCAGGGAAAGCGGTGACTACAATGAGCAGTTCTTC. It is translated as CASRESGDYNEQFF.

The chain joins TRBV28 to TRBJ2-2; D might be TRBD1 (5 bases). The CDR3 contains 13 residues. V was cut by 10 bases and J by 0 bases, with 9 bases left in between. Germline V lookup: CDR1 MDHEN, CDR2 SYDVKM. CDR3 in amino acids: CATDSSNTGELFF. The CDR3 DNA reads TGTGCCACCGACAGTTCGAACACCGGGGAGCTGTTTTTT.

This rearrangement joins TRBV7-9 to TRBJ2-1; 12 bases are shared with TRBD2. With 5 bases clipped from V and 9 bases from J, the junction kept 5 bases outside the gene matches. The CDR3 is made up of 14 amino acids. Germline lookup yields CDR1 SEHNR and CDR2 FQNEAQ (reference sequence). The CDR3 coding sequence is TGTGCCAGCAGCCAGACTAGCGGGAGCAGTGAGCAGTTCTTC. It encodes CASSQTSGSSEQFF. Together with reference TRBV7-9 and TRBJ2-1, the CDR3 gives the full variable domain: DTGVSQNPRHKITKRGQNVTFRCDPISEHNRLYWYRQTLGQGPEFLTYFQNEAQLEKSRLLSDRFSAERPKGSFSTLEIQRTEQGDSAMYLCASSQTSGSSEQFFGPGTRLTVL.

This chain uses TRBV6-5 with TRBJ2-2; D gene uncertain. V was cut by 0 bases and J by 2 bases, with 10 bases left in between. The germline CDR1 and CDR2 sequences are MNHEY and SVGAGI. The CDR3 runs 16 residues. The CDR3 is CASSYSSAPNTGELFF. The CDR3 DNA follows: TGTGCCAGCAGTTACTCCTCGGCACCTAACACCGGGGAGCTGTTTTTT.

A word on this clone: The sample contains more than one DNA sequence encoding this CDR3. The chain uses TRBV27 and TRBJ2-2; D unclear. The V gene's germline CDR1 is MNHEY and CDR2 SMNVEV (reference sequence). The ends were cut back, 5 bases at V and 0 bases at J, with 1 base in the middle. The CDR3 is 12 amino acids. The CDR3 spells CASSTNTGELFF. In DNA form, the CDR3 reads TGTGCCAGCAGTACGAACACCGGGGAGCTGTTTTTT.

The chain couples TRBV27 to TRBJ2-7, with a weak D call TRBD2 (5 bases). This CDR3 spans 13 amino acids. V was trimmed by 5 bases and J by 7 bases, leaving 15 bases between them. CDR1 and CDR2 from the germline V gene are MNHEY and SMNVEV (reference sequence). The CDR3 reads CASSPGSPEEQYF. CDR3 bases: TGTGCCAGCAGTCCGGGATCCCCTGAGGAGCAGTACTTC.

By proportion, this clone is medium-sized. Other DNA sequences in this sample translate to the same CDR3. The chain is built from TRBV19 and TRBJ2-6; 9 bases agree with TRBD2. The J segment lost 1 base and the V segment lost 4 bases, leaving 2 bases of the junction unmatched. The V gene's germline CDR1 is LNHDA and CDR2 SQIVND (reference sequence). This CDR3 has 16 residues. CDR3 DNA sequence: TGTGCCAGTAGTAGTAGCGGGGGTTCTGGGGCCAACGTCCTGACTTTC. This encodes CASSSSGGSGANVLTF.

V gene TRBV7-3 combines with J gene TRBJ2-1; TRBD2 matches 14 bases. Germline V CDR1 and CDR2: SGHTA, FQGTGA. This CDR3 has 14 amino acids. Trimming removed 4 bases from V and 12 bases from J; junction bases left unmatched: 5. CDR3 DNA sequence: TGTGCCAGCAGCTCCACCGGGACTAGCGGGAGGCAGTTCTTC. Translation gives CASSSTGTSGRQFF.

Remarks on this clone: A junction end diverges from the germline sequence, so it may reflect a read error. V is TRBV6-5 and J is TRBJ2-7, with D possibly TRBD1 on 6 matching bases. Per germline, CDR1 MNHEY and CDR2 SVGAGI. The CDR3 consists of 14 residues. The CDR3 DNA reads as TGCGCCAGCAGTTACTCTGGACAGTTCTACGAGCAGTACTTC. This codes for CASSYSGQFYEQYF.

The chain combines TRBV12-2 with TRBJ2-1; the D call in the table, TRBD2, was not verified against the DNA. TRBV12-2 is classified as a pseudogene. The CDR3 is made up of 16 amino acids. CDR3 amino acids: CASRPAKGTNYNEQFF. For the CDR3, the DNA is TGTGCAAGTCGTCCTGCCAAAGGGACTAACTACAATGAGCAGTTCTTC.

This clone was counted a single time. The V and J genes are TRBV27 and TRBJ1-4; D ambiguous. CDR3 size: 15 residues. Germline loops: CDR1 MNHEY, CDR2 SMNVEV (reference sequence). Trimming took off 4 bases at V and 8 bases at J, with 17 bases between the two ends. The CDR3 is CASSYSVSVGEKLFF. The CDR3 DNA sequence: TGTGCCAGCAGTTATTCGGTATCCGTGGGAGAAAAACTGTTTTTT.

The chain carries TRBV6-5 and TRBJ1-1; D not certain. From germline, CDR1 is MNHEY and CDR2 SVGAGI. Trimming took 5 bases from V and 1 from J, leaving 8 bases between them. CDR3 length: 13 amino acids. The CDR3 DNA follows: TGTGCCAGCAGTAGGTCAACGAACACTGAAGCTTTCTTT. Encoded protein: CASSRSTNTEAFF.

The rearrangement uses TRBV28 and TRBJ2-7; 14 nucleotides line up with TRBD2. V was pared by 6 bases and J by 4 bases, with 5 bases of the junction left unmatched. The CDR3 covers 15 residues. Germline CDR1 and CDR2: MDHEN and SYDVKM. Here the CDR3 reads CASRGGLAGVYEQYF. The CDR3 DNA reads as TGTGCCAGCAGAGGGGGACTAGCGGGAGTGTACGAGCAGTACTTC.

The CDR3 sequence: CASSPQGQGPYGYTF. In nucleotides, the CDR3 is TGTGCCAGCAGTCCCCAGGGACAGGGTCCCTATGGCTACACCTTC. This chain connects TRBV6-4 to TRBJ1-2; TRBD1 matches 9 bases. Germline V gene data show CDR1 as MRHNA and CDR2 as SNTAGT. This CDR3 contains 15 residues. Losses at the gene ends were 5 bases for V and 4 bases for J; bases not matched to a gene: 8.

The chain carries TRBV7-2 and TRBJ1-2; D is possibly TRBD1 (5 bases). V was shortened by 1 base and J by 2 bases, with 14 bases between the two germline ends. The length of the CDR3 is 16 residues. Germline CDR1 SGHTA, CDR2 FQGNSA. The CDR3 here is CASSLVGQTVNYGYTF. The CDR3 nucleotides read TGTGCCAGCAGCTTAGTGGGGCAGACCGTCAACTATGGCTACACCTTC.

This chain connects TRBV7-8 to TRBJ2-1; 12 bases align to TRBD2. Per germline, CDR1 SGHVS and CDR2 FQNEAQ. There are 15 residues in the CDR3. V shed 4 bases and J 8 bases; nucleotides not matched to a gene: 6. CDR3 loop: CASSSGLAGLYEQFF. Written as DNA, the CDR3 is TGTGCCAGCAGCTCCGGACTAGCGGGATTGTATGAGCAGTTCTTC.

In its sample, this clone was seen once. The rearrangement uses TRBV7-2 and TRBJ1-1, with D unresolved. V gave up 0 bases and J gave up 5 bases, with 19 bases separating them. Germline assignment: CDR1 SGHTA and CDR2 FQGNSA. The CDR3 length is 17 residues. The CDR3 reads CASSLASGVRSGTEAFF. The CDR3 DNA follows: TGTGCCAGCAGCTTAGCATCGGGAGTGAGGTCGGGGACTGAAGCTTTCTTT.

This clone was seen a single time. This chain uses TRBV30 with TRBJ2-7; no clear D. The germline V gene has CDR1 GTSNPN and CDR2 SVGIG (reference sequence). CDR3 length: 15 residues. Trimming stripped 0 bases from V and 2 bases from J, with 14 bases between. The CDR3 loop is CAWSVARLLPYEQYF. CDR3 bases: TGTGCCTGGAGTGTAGCGCGGCTCCTGCCCTACGAGCAGTACTTC.

The chain joins TRBV7-9 to TRBJ2-7, with D unresolved. CDR1 and CDR2 from the germline V gene are SEHNR and FQNEAQ (reference sequence). The germline V and J ends were trimmed by 5 bases and 4 bases, with 12 bases remaining between them. The length of the CDR3 is 13 residues. The CDR3 coding sequence is TGTGCCAGCAGCCTGAGAAGTTGGTACGAGCAGTACTTC. Amino acid sequence: CASSLRSWYEQYF.

This clone showed up many times. The V gene is TRBV4-1, the J gene TRBJ1-6; no firm D call. Germline values: CDR1 MGHRA, CDR2 YSYEKL. V was clipped by 3 bases and J by 7 bases, with 16 bases between them. This CDR3 is built from 16 residues. CDR3 sequence reads: CASSHILRIRNSPLHF. As DNA, the CDR3 is TGCGCCAGCAGCCACATACTCCGGATACGGAATTCACCCCTCCACTTT.

As concerns this clone: Other DNA sequences in this specimen translate into the identical CDR3. The chain has TRBV29-1 and TRBJ1-4; no firm D call. The CDR3 sequence is 12 residues long. The V end was cut by 4 bases, the J end by 0 bases, with 3 bases between. CDR1 is SQVTM, CDR2 ANQGSEA, per germline. The chain's CDR3 is CSVGATNEKLFF. Written as DNA, the CDR3 is TGCAGCGTTGGTGCAACTAATGAAAAACTGTTTTTT.

This chain uses TRBV28 with TRBJ2-5; 9 bases fit TRBD2. The junction had 16 bases not matched to a gene; V was cut back by 3 bases and J by 2 bases. The CDR3 is made up of 19 amino acids. Germline V gene lookup returns CDR1 MDHEN and CDR2 SYDVKM. CDR3 nucleotide sequence: TGTGCCAGCAGTTTTTTGCGGGAGGGCCTTCCCTTGCTACAAGAGACCCAGTACTTC. Translation: CASSFLREGLPLLQETQYF. Full variable domain (missing parts from reference TRBV28 and TRBJ2-5): DVKVTQSSRYLVKRTGEKVFLECVQDMDHENMFWYRQDPGLGLRLIYFSYDVKMKEKGDIPEGYSVSREKKERFSLILESASTNQTSMYLCASSFLREGLPLLQETQYFGPGTRLLVL.